This TCR beta chain emerged from a study of OX40 agonist ivuxolimab in advanced cancers. Across the study: Patients received ivuxolimab, an intravenous treatment, every 2 weeks at 0.01 to 10 mg/kg. A male proportion of more than 75% was recorded, with mean age approximately 57 years and range about 20 to 85.

Study-wide results and limits: Relative to CD4+, CD8+ T cells held more expanded clones on average.

Patients were excluded for autoimmune disease history or systemic immunosuppression. A word on this clone: Its antigen is unidentified.

Trimming cost V 3 bases and J 3 bases; bases outside gene matches: 9. Germline V lookup: CDR1 KGHSH, CDR2 LQKENI. The CDR3 spans 17 residues. Generated by immunoSEQ multiplex PCR, the TCRdb table keeps only in-frame clones and is missing some. The sample has 73,000 or so clones, about 92% seen once. Sequencing used CD4+ or CD8+ T cells sorted from blood, obtained in a trial of the OX40 agonist ivuxolimab. This sequence joins TRBV18 and TRBJ2-2; 8 nucleotides match TRBD2. The TCR was taken from an adult with an advanced solid tumor such as melanoma, head and neck, liver or kidney cancer. The CDR3 coding sequence is TGTGCCAGCTCACCTTTCCGGCGGGGGGCGGACACCGGGGAGCTGTTTTTT. The encoded protein is CASSPFRRGADTGELFF.